A selection of T cell receptor beta chains follows, all from one sample in a study of blood T cell repertoires in COVID-19. Produced via immunoSEQ multiplex PCR; TCRdb's table is partial and in-frame only. In the table there are 250,000 to 350,000 clones, 75% to 90% of which are singletons. Sequencing was done on a sample of peripheral blood. The receptors come from a woman aged 45-65 years with COVID-19, enrolled during active disease. CDR3s leave out the opening cysteine and the closing phenylalanine or tryptophan. Each record gives: V gene, CDR3 protein.

>TRBV27
ASGWGQGAGNTIY
>TRBV27
ASSPWGLQKDGYT
>TRBV5-1
ASSLSGSDTQY
>TRBV29-1
SVNRGVGTEAF
>TRBV19
ASSPQGTGQPQH
>TRBV5-1
ASSLTGGGTGELF
>TRBV27
ASRIGTGTYNEQF
>TRBV24-1
ATSYRETDTGELF
>TRBV29-1
SVEGLASSYNEQF
>TRBV9
ASSVVTGEQY
>TRBV11-2
ASSTLGGIYEQY
>TRBV19
ASSGSGVRETQY
>TRBV19
ASRPIYPLQGTDTDTQY
>TRBV12-5
ASSWGLVTYEQY
>TRBV4-1
ASSQASKWGGNEKLF
>TRBV27
ASSLTGTDGQETQY
>TRBV10-1
ASSSAGVSDTQY
>TRBV6-5
ASSRRTGGHEQY
>TRBV6-5
ASSYSAGGGGELF
>TRBV2
ASREGQGGVETQY
>TRBV2
ASNSQGGGEKLF
>TRBV19
ASSPGQGGTEAF
>TRBV19
ASSINRGTGNQPQH
>TRBV23-1
ASTQGDGYT
>TRBV29-1
SVAGTVSYNEQF
>TRBV7-8
ASSPRPREAF
>TRBV4-3
ASSQDRDRVTEAF
>TRBV6-5
ASRSGKNTGELF
>TRBV30
AWSKGANTEAF
>TRBV14
ASSPLGRAFMRTEAF